This TCR beta chain was sequenced during a study of T cells in Graves' hyperthyroidism and ophthalmopathy (dated by TCRdb to 2018 to 2020). At the level of the whole study: Peripheral blood samples were taken at the time of initial diagnosis, prior to any treatment. To identify TCR V-J signatures that set the groups apart, the researchers used a discovery cohort of 100 patients, made up of around 40 with Graves' ophthalmopathy and around 58 with stable Graves' hyperthyroidism. An independent validation cohort of around 19 hyperthyroidism patients and over 15 patients who later progressed to ophthalmopathy tested prospective prediction of ophthalmopathy. For training and testing, the 100 or so patients in the discovery cohort were randomly divided in a 7:3 ratio. In roughly six Graves' hyperthyroidism patients, the study also compared T-cell repertoires from thyroid tissue with T-cell repertoires from blood. Once sampling was done, hyperthyroidism patients were given methimazole at a starting dose of 30 mg daily, whereas ophthalmopathy patients were given high-dose intravenous methylprednisolone. The paper reports TCR Vbeta CDR3 sequencing of fewer than 150 peripheral blood samples: 43 ophthalmopathy, fewer than 80 hyperthyroidism and around 17 progressor patients. Study-level results and caveats: In cross-validation, a model built on a 13 V-J signature told ophthalmopathy apart from stable hyperthyroidism with less than 90% sensitivity and around 83% specificity, and in testing the same model reached 80%/75%. No statistical method was used to fix the sample size in advance, and group allocation was not hidden from the investigators. During validation, the model predicted progression to ophthalmopathy a median of around six months ahead of onset, with 60% to 71% sensitivity and 72% to 80% specificity. Most expanded thyroid clonotypes (frequency above 0.001) were also detected in blood, suggesting blood repertoires may reflect thyroid immune responses.

Graves' hyperthyroidism was defined as stable when no progression to ophthalmopathy occurred over 18 months of follow-up. Hyperthyroidism patients were aged 18 to 65 years and newly diagnosed, with disease duration of less than 2 months. Any patient with an uncontrolled infection, another autoimmune disease, pregnancy or lactation was excluded. Diagnoses relied on clinical symptoms, serum thyroxine and TRAb, thyroid ultrasound and orbital computed tomography. Ficoll-Paque density gradient centrifugation was used to isolate PBMCs from about 10 ml of fresh peripheral blood. Trizol reagent was used to extract total RNA, and RNA quality was then checked on an Agilent 2100 Bioanalyzer. This clonotype has more than one count but fewer than ten. Its antigen remains undetermined. Base qualities are missing; no much larger clone stands one base away. The TCR beta CDR3 regions were amplified from RNA transcripts. For the first round of RT-PCR on the TCR CDR3, the HTBI primer set was used together with the Qiagen OneStep RT-PCR kit. Libraries were constructed in a second round of multiplex PCR, after which size selection and purification were performed. The libraries were sequenced on an Illumina HiSeq2000 using paired-end 100 bp reads. In the paper's pipeline: SOAPnuke was used to process the raw data, removing reads that contained adapters or uncalled bases, had a mean Phred below 15, or lacked an exact match to the constant primer or identifier. COPE v1.2.5 was used to merge the high-quality paired reads, and each unique nucleotide sequence was defined as a clonotype. MiTCR v1.1 was used to align the clonotypes against IMGT TRBV, TRBD and TRBJ reference segments. Only V-J combinations with frequency above 0.0001, covering about 99% of repertoires, were analysed. The TCS score was defined as the ratio of F50 (clonal expansion) to E x V (chaos), calculated using BLOSUM62-based TCRdist between CDR3 peptides within each V-J. Welch's t-statistics and random forest reduced approximately 520 V-J features to roughly 13, which were used in a naive Bayes classifier (R e1071). TCRdb's own reprocessing of the public reads used fastp at Q25 and MiXCR and kept productive beta chains. For every CDR3 protein sequence, its rows merge into one entry that carries the most common genes and DNA. Here the V and J calls rest on TCRdb's processing, not on the authors' analysis. For this sample the table gives some 350,000 distinct CDR3 sequences, of which about 25% were detected only once. The ten top clones hold less than 75% of the sample.

This receptor was identified in a man aged 45-60 years with Graves' hyperthyroidism. Sample: blood.

In nucleotides, the sequence is TGTGCCATCAGTGAGGAGGGTTGGGGGCGGATGAACACTGAAGCTTTCTTT. It specifies CAISEEGWGRMNTEAFF. The rearranged chain carries TRBV10-3 and TRBJ1-1, with TRBD1 tentatively as D gene (6 bases match). In the germline V gene, CDR1 corresponds to ENHRY and CDR2 to SYGVKD. V drops 2 bases and J drops 0 bases, leaving 16 bases in between. There are 17 amino acids in the CDR3, from cysteine to phenylalanine inclusive. The CDR3 DNA has 51 bases and is translated from base 1.